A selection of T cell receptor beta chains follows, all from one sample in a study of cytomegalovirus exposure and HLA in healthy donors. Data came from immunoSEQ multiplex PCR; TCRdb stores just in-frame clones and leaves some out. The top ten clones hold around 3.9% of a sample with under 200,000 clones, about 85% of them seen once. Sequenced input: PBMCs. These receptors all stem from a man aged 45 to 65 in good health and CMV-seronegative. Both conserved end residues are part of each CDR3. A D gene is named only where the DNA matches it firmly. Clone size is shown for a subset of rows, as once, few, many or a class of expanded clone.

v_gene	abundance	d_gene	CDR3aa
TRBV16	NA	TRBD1	CASSQSGTETRRAFF
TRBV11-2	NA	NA	CASSPYSTYEQYF
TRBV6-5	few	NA	CASSYTGRVRPLHF
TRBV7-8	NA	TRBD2	CASSQGLVGVTQYF
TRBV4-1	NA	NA	CASRGIIEKLFF
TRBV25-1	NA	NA	CATSLVPFGQFF
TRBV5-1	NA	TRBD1	CASSLDRGRYGYTF
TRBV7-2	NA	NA	CASSGQSNSPLHF
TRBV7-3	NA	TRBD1	CASSPGTGSYEQYF
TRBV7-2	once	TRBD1	CASSLEDRRGNTIYF
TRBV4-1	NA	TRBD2	CASSQDPLAGASYEQYF
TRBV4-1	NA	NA	CASSLLTGSLPRTDTQYF
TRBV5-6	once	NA	CASSLGLSQPQHF
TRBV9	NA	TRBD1	CASSVGTGVRGGRETQYF
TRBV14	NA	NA	CASSLKSGGGAFF
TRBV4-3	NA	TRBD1	CASSLWDSDSVGYTF
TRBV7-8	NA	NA	CASSFRTEAFF
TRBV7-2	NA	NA	CASSLGAQATGELFF
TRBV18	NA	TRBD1	CASSPRPGQSSGNTIYF
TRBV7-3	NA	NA	CASSRYSNTEAFF
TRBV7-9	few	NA	CASSSNTGNSPLHF
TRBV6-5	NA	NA	CASCREQPSTDTQYF
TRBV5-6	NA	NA	CASSLGLKNSPLHF
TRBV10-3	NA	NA	CAISLTGSSSGNTIYF
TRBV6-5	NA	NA	CASSYFGLTYEQYF
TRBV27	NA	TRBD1	CASSSTGGAEKLFF
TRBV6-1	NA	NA	CASSENLPVMTQYF
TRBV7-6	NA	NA	CASGYSPDSYEQYF